Sequencing of this TCR beta chain was carried out in a study of CD8 T cells in Susac syndrome. Study background: Within the group of sequenced Susac syndrome patients, five or six had active disease and eight were in remission. At blood draw, Susac syndrome patients were therapy-naive, on corticosteroids, or on intravenous immunoglobulin alone.

Germline lookup yields CDR1 DFQATT and CDR2 SNEGSKA (reference sequence). V was cut by 2 bases and J by 9 bases, with 7 bases left in between. CDR3 length: 11 residues. When the RNA was reverse transcribed, random hexamers were used with an input of about 0.5 to 1 ug. TCRdb re-derived calls from the immunoSEQ multiplex PCR reads in MiXCR, one entry per CDR3 protein. The sample lists about 110,000 distinct CDR3 sequences; approximately 94% were seen once. The sequence was obtained from a human donor with Susac syndrome. Material for sequencing was CD8+ T cells from PBMCs. The chain couples TRBV20-1 to TRBJ2-2, with a weak D call TRBD2 (5 bases). DNA for the CDR3: TGCAGTGCTAGACTAGCCAGGGAGCTGTTTTTT. The encoded protein is CSARLARELFF.